This TCR beta chain was recovered during a study of blood T cell repertoires in COVID-19. Data came from immunoSEQ multiplex PCR; TCRdb stores just in-frame clones and leaves some out. This repertoire shows some 250,000 clones, about 86% found once; its top ten account for less than 4%. This clone was recorded once. Germline V CDR1 and CDR2: PRHDT, FYEKMQ (reference sequence). The CDR3 is made up of 14 amino acids. The trim removed 6 bases at V and 9 bases at J, leaving 8 bases unmatched. This sequence was found in a woman in her 40s with acute COVID-19. The chain uses TRBV13 and TRBJ2-1; 10 bases line up with TRBD1. Sample: PBMCs or T cells enriched from blood (not recorded which). DNA of the CDR3: TGTGCCAGCAGACGACAGGGGGCCTGGCGTGAGCAGTTCTTC. Translating it yields CASRRQGAWREQFF.